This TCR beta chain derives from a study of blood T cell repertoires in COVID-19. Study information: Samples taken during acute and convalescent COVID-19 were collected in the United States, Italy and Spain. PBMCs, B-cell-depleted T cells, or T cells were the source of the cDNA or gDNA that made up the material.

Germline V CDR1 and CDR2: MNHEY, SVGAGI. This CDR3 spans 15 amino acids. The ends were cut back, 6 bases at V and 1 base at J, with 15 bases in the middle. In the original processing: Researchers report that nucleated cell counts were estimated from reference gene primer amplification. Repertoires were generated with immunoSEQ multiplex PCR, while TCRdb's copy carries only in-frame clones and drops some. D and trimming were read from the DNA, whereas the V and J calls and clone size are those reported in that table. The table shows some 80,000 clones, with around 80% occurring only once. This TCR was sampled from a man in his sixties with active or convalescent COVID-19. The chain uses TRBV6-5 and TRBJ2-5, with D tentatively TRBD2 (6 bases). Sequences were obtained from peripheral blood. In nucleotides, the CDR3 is TGTGCCAGCAGGGGGGAGGAACGGTTCCAAGAGACCCAGTACTTC. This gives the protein CASRGEERFQETQYF.